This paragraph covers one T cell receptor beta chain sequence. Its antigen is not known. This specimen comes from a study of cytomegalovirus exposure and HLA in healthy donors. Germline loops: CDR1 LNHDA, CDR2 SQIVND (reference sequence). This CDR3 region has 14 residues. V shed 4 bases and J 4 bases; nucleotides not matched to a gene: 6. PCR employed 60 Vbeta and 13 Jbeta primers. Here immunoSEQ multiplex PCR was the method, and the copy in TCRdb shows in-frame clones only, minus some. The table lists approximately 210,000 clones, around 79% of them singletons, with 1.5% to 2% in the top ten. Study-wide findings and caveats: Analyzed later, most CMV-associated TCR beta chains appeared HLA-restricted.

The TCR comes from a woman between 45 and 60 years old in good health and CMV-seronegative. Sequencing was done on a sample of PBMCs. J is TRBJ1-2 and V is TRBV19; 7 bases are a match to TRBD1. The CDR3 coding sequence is TGTGCCAGTAGTACAGGGGGAGAAGTCTATGGCTACACCTTC. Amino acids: CASSTGGEVYGYTF.